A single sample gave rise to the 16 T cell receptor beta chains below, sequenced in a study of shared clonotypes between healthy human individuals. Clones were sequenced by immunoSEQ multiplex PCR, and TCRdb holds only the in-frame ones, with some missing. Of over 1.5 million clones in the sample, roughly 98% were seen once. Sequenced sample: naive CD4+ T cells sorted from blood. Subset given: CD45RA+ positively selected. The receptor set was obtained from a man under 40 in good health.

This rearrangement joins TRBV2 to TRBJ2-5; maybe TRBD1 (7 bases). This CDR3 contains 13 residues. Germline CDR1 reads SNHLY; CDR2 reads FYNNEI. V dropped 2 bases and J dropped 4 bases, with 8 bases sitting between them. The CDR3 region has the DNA TGTGCCAGCAGTGAACAGGGGGGAGAGACCCAGTACTTC. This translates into CASSEQGGETQYF.

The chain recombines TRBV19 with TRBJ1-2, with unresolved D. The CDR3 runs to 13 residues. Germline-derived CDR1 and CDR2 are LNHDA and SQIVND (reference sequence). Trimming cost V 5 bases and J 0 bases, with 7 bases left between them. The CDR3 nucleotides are TGTGCCAGTAGTCGCGGTTCTAACTATGGCTACACCTTC. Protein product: CASSRGSNYGYTF.

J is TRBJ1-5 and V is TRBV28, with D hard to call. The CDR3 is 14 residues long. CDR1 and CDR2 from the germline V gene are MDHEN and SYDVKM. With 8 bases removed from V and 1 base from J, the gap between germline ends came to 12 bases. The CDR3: CASFPGRSNQPQHF. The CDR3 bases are TGTGCCAGCTTCCCCGGTCGGAGCAATCAGCCCCAGCATTTT.

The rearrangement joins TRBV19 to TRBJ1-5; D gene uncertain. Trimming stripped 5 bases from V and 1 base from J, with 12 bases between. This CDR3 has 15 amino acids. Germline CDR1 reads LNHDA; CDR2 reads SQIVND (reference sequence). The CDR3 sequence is CASSSGMVSNQPQHF. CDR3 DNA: TGTGCCAGTAGTTCCGGGATGGTCAGCAATCAGCCCCAGCATTTT.

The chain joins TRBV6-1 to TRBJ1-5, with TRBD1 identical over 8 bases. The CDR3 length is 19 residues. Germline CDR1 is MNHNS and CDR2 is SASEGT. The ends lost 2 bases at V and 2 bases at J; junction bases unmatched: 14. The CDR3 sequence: CASSEPWTGNLRRNQPQHF. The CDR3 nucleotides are TGTGCCAGCAGTGAACCCTGGACAGGGAATCTCCGTCGCAATCAGCCCCAGCATTTT.

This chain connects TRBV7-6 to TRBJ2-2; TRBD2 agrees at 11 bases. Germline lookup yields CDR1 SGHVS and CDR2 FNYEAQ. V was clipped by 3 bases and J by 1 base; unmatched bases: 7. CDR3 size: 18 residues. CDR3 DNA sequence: TGTGCCAGCAGCTTGTCCCACCTAGCGGGAGGGAACACCGGGGAGCTGTTTTTT. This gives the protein CASSLSHLAGGNTGELFF.

The CDR3 sequence is CASSRGLGPDTQYF. For the CDR3, the DNA is TGCGCCAGCAGCAGGGGACTGGGGCCAGATACGCAGTATTTT. The J gene is TRBJ2-3, the V gene TRBV5-1; D might be TRBD2 (6 bases). Germline CDR1 reads SGHRS; CDR2 reads YFSETQ. The V end was cut by 4 bases, the J end by 4 bases, with 13 bases between. The CDR3 runs 14 residues.

CDR3 nucleotides: TGTGCCAGCAGTTACAGGACAGGGGGCTACCACGAGCAGTACTTC. Translating gives CASSYRTGGYHEQYF. The chain joins TRBV6-7 to TRBJ2-7, with TRBD1 matching over 11 bases. TRBV6-7 is reported as an ORF; its role is uncertain. V lost 2 bases and J lost 5; bases outside the gene matches: 5. The CDR3 loop spans 15 amino acids.

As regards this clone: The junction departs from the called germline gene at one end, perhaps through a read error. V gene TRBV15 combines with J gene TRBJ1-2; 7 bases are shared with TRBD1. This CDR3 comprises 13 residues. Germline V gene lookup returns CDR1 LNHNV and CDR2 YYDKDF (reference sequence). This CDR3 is CATSRDGTASFGF. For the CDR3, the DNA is TGTGCCACCAGCAGAGACGGGACAGCCTCATTCGGCTTC.

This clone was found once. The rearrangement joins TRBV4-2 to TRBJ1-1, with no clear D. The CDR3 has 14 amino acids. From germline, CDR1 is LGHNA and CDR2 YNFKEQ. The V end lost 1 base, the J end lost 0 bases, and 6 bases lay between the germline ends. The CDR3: CASSQAALNTEAFF. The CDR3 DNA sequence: TGTGCCAGCAGCCAAGCGGCCTTGAACACTGAAGCTTTCTTT.

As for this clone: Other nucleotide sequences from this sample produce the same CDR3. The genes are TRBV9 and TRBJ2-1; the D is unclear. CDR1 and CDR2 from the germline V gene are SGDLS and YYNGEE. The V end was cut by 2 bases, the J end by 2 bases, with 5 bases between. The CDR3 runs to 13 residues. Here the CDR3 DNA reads TGTGCCAGCAGCGTCGGGCCCTACAATGAGCAGTTCTTC. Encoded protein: CASSVGPYNEQFF.

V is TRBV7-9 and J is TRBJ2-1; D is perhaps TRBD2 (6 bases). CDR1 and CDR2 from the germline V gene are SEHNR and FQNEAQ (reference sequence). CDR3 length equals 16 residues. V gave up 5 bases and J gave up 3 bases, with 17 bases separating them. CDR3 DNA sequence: TGTGCCAGCAGCGCGACCGGGACTCTACTCTACAATGAGCAGTTCTTC. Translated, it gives CASSATGTLLYNEQFF.

The CDR3 DNA is TGTGCCAGCAGCTTGCACAGTAAGAACACCGGGGAGCTGTTTTTT. Translating it yields CASSLHSKNTGELFF. V and J are TRBV11-2 and TRBJ2-2; D gene ambiguous. The CDR3 consists of 15 residues. Germline-derived CDR1 and CDR2 are SGHAT and FQNNGV. The V end lost 3 bases, the J end lost 1 base, and 9 bases lay between the germline ends.

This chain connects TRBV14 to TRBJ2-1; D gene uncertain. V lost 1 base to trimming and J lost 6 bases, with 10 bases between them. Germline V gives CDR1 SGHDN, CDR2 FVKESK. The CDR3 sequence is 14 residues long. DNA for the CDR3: TGTGCCAGCAGCCAAGCCCCCCTAGTCAATGAGCAGTTCTTC. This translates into CASSQAPLVNEQFF.

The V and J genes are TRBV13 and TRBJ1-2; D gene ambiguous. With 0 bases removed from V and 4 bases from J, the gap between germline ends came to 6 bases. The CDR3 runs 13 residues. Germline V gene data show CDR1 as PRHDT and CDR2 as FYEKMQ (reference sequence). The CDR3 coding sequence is TGTGCCAGCAGCTTAGGATCATTCTATGGCTACACCTTC. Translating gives CASSLGSFYGYTF.

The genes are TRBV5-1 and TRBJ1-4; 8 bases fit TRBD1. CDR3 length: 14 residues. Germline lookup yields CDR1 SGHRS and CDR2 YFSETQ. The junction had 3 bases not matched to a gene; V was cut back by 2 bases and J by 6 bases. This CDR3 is CASSLPGQDEKLFF. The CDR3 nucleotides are TGCGCCAGCAGCTTACCGGGACAGGATGAAAAACTGTTTTTT.